The sequence of this TCR beta chain was determined in a study of T cell repertoires in cytomegalovirus infection. About the study: TCR beta signatures that were public indicated CMV infection and matching HLA type.

Study-wide findings and caveats: CMV carriers having the relevant HLA were flagged by cumulative public TCR beta family frequency. Clonotypes of TCR beta that were HLA-C-restricted and CMV-specific dominated the ex vivo response.

The CDR3 extends over 15 amino acids. Trimming took 4 bases from V and 9 from J, leaving 19 bases between them. CDR1 and CDR2 from the germline V gene are SGHTA and FQGNSA. This clonotype came up a few times. What it recognizes is unknown. TCRdb fed the reads into MiXCR, producing one record per CDR3 protein. The data hold 70,000 to 75,000 distinct CDR3 sequences, with more than 3% observed a single time. The rearrangement joins TRBV7-2 to TRBJ1-5; possibly TRBD1 for D (6 bases). Sequenced: PBMCs. This receptor was obtained from a human donor in good health (CMV status not recorded). Some clones in this sample may be carry-over from other donors' samples. CDR3 sequence: CASSSEFGTPGPQHF. The CDR3 DNA follows: TGTGCCAGCAGCTCCGAATTCGGGACACCGGGGCCCCAGCATTTT.